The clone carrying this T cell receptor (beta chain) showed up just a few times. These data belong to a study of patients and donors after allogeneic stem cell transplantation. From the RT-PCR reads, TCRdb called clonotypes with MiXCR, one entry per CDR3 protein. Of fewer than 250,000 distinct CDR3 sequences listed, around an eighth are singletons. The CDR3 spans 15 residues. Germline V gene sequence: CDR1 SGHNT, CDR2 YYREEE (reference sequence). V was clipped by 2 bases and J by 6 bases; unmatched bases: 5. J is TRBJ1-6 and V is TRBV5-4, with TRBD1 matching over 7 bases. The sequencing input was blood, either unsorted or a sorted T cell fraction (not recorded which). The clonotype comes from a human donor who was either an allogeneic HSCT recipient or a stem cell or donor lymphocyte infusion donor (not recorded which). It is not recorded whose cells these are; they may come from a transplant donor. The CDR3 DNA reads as TGTGCCAGCAGCTTCCCTCAGGGGGTTAATTCACCCCTCCACTTT. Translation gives CASSFPQGVNSPLHF.